The 24 T cell receptor beta chains presented below share a single source sample, sequenced in a study of immune reconstitution after stem cell transplant in scleroderma. TCRdb processed the RT-PCR reads anew with MiXCR; each CDR3 protein has one entry. The sample has roughly 2,000 distinct CDR3 sequences, approximately 16% seen once. The specimen was taken before or after autologous hematopoietic stem cell transplantation (not recorded which). The receptors shown here come from a female donor with systemic sclerosis.

By proportion, this clonotype is medium-sized. The chain employs TRBV20-1 and TRBJ1-1; D not certain. This CDR3 comprises 11 residues. The germline V and J ends were trimmed by 2 bases and 2 bases, with 3 bases remaining between them. Germline V gives CDR1 DFQATT, CDR2 SNEGSKA (reference sequence). In DNA, the CDR3 is TGCAGTGCTAGATATAACACTGAAGCTTTCTTT. Protein product: CSARYNTEAFF.

A word on this clonotype: A much larger clone lies a single base off, so this may be a read error. V is TRBV7-8 and J is TRBJ2-7, with 10 bases lining up with TRBD1. CDR1 is SGHVS, CDR2 FQNEAQ, per germline. The CDR3 contains 15 residues. CDR3 nucleotide sequence: TGTGCCAGCAGCTCCATCTCCGGGACAGGGGTAAAGCAGCACTTC. This encodes CASSSISGTGVKQHF. The full variable domain, completed using reference TRBV7-8 and TRBJ2-7, is GAGVSQSPRYKVAKRGQDVALRCDPISGHVSLFWYQQALGQGPEFLTYFQNEAQLDKSGLPSDRFFAERPEGSVSTLKIQRTQQEDSAVYLCASSSISGTGVKQHFGPGTRLTVT.

This clonotype was observed a handful of times. The J gene is TRBJ2-2, the V gene TRBV7-2; maybe TRBD2 (5 bases). Germline loops: CDR1 SGHTA, CDR2 FQGNSA. Between the trimmed V and J ends, which lost 5 bases and 8 bases, there was a span of 15 bases. This CDR3 has 14 amino acids. In DNA form, the CDR3 reads TGTGCCAGCAGCGGCGGGCTATATCCAGGGGAGCTGTTTTTT. This sequence encodes CASSGGLYPGELFF.

The chain has TRBV6-2 or TRBV6-3 and TRBJ2-7; 9 nucleotides line up with TRBD1. The CDR3 has 14 amino acids. With 6 bases clipped from V and 5 bases from J, the junction kept 8 bases outside the gene matches. Germline CDR1 MNHEY, CDR2 SVGEGT. This CDR3 reads CASSLSGTGNEQYF. CDR3 bases: TGTGCCAGCAGCCTCTCCGGGACAGGGAACGAGCAGTACTTC.

This clonotype has only a few counts. The chain employs TRBV6-1 and TRBJ1-1; D remains ambiguous. V lost 6 bases and J 11 bases, leaving 13 bases between the germline ends. The CDR3 extends over 11 amino acids. Germline V CDR1 and CDR2: MNHNS, SASEGT. In DNA form, the CDR3 reads TGTGCCAGCAGGGGAACAATGTGGGCTTTCTTT. This translates into CASRGTMWAFF.

The chain links TRBV7-2 to TRBJ2-1; 11 nucleotides line up with TRBD2. Germline assignment: CDR1 SGHTA and CDR2 FQGNSA. With 1 base clipped from V and 6 bases from J, the junction kept 5 bases outside the gene matches. The CDR3 covers 16 residues. In DNA, the CDR3 is TGTGCCAGCAGCTTAGTGGCTAGCGGGGGGCTCAATGAGCAGTTCTTC. This encodes CASSLVASGGLNEQFF.

This clonotype is hyperexpanded within its sample. The chain combines TRBV29-1 with TRBJ1-5; tentatively, D is TRBD1 (5 bases). This CDR3 is 14 amino acids long. The germline V gene has CDR1 SQVTM and CDR2 ANQGSEA. The V gene lost 5 bases and the J gene lost 2 bases, with 13 bases spanning the gap. The CDR3 loop reads CSVNQGSGNQPQHF. CDR3 in DNA: TGCAGCGTTAACCAGGGTTCCGGCAATCAGCCCCAGCATTTT.

This clonotype was counted a few times. This chain links TRBV3-1 with TRBJ2-7; 8 bases map to TRBD2. Germline lookup yields CDR1 LGHDT and CDR2 YNNKEL (reference sequence). V trimming: 4 bases; J trimming: 1 base; junction bases outside the gene matches: 3. The CDR3 length is 14 residues. In DNA form, the CDR3 reads TGTGCCAGCAGCCCCCGCGGGGGGTCCTACGAGCAGTACTTC. Amino acids: CASSPRGGSYEQYF.

This clonotype was recorded a few times. The chain employs TRBV7-2 and TRBJ1-4; 8 nucleotides match TRBD1. This CDR3 is built from 15 residues. J was trimmed by 6 bases and V by 5 bases; bases with no gene match: 8. Germline values: CDR1 SGHTA, CDR2 FQGNSA. CDR3 nucleotide sequence: TGTGCCAGCAGCCTCACAGGGGGGAATTATGAAAAACTGTTTTTT. Encoded protein: CASSLTGGNYEKLFF. Complete variable domain (other parts from reference TRBV7-2 and TRBJ1-4): GAGVSQSPSNKVTEKGKDVELRCDPISGHTALYWYRQSLGQGLEFLIYFQGNSAPDKSGLPSDRFSAERTGGSVSTLTIQRTQQEDSAVYLCASSLTGGNYEKLFFGSGTQLSVL.

This clonotype is deemed large (0.1 to 1%). The rearrangement joins TRBV5-8 to TRBJ2-1; D is tentatively TRBD1 or TRBD2 (5 bases each). The germline V gene has CDR1 SGHTS and CDR2 YDEGEE. The CDR3 contains 14 residues. Trimming stripped 4 bases from V and 4 bases from J, with 12 bases between. CDR3 sequence: CASSTGTSYNEQFF. The CDR3 bases are TGTGCCAGCAGCACCGGGACGTCGTACAATGAGCAGTTCTTC.

This clonotype was seen many times. The chain recombines TRBV15 with TRBJ1-5, with D possibly being TRBD1 (5 bases). CDR1 is LNHNV and CDR2 is YYDKDF in the germline V gene (reference sequence). V was pared by 5 bases and J by 1 base, with 9 bases between. There are 14 residues in the CDR3. The CDR3 reads CATSAGTSNQPQHF. The CDR3 DNA reads as TGTGCCACCAGCGCAGGGACCAGCAATCAGCCCCAGCATTTT. Together with reference TRBV15 and TRBJ1-5, the CDR3 gives the full variable domain: DAMVIQNPRYQVTQFGKPVTLSCSQTLNHNVMYWYQQKSSQAPKLLFHYYDKDFNNEADTPDNFQSRRPNTSFCFLDIRSPGLGDTAMYLCATSAGTSNQPQHFGDGTRLSIL.

This clonotype was detected only a few times. The rearrangement uses TRBV9 and TRBJ2-7, with 12 bases aligning to TRBD1. The CDR3 contains 14 residues. Trimming cost V 4 bases and J 6 bases; bases outside gene matches: 5. Germline V gene data show CDR1 as SGDLS and CDR2 as YYNGEE. The CDR3 sequence is CASSPQGQGAEQYF. The CDR3 bases are TGTGCCAGCAGCCCCCAGGGACAGGGGGCCGAGCAGTACTTC.

By share, this clonotype counts as medium-sized. This sequence joins TRBV7-2 and TRBJ1-2; no reliable D call. CDR1 SGHTA and CDR2 FQGNSA come from the germline V gene. CDR3 length equals 13 residues. Trimming took off 1 base at V and 5 bases at J, with 8 bases between the two ends. The CDR3: CASSLVSEYGYTF. The DNA of the CDR3 is TGTGCCAGCAGCTTAGTCTCAGAATATGGCTACACCTTC.

This clonotype has just a few counts. The genes are TRBV2 and TRBJ2-3, with a possible D match to TRBD2 (6 bases). Germline CDR1 reads SNHLY; CDR2 reads FYNNEI. This CDR3 region has 18 residues. V lost 1 base, J lost 2 bases, and 19 bases lay in between. This CDR3 is CASSEEWGGATYTDTQYF. CDR3 in DNA: TGTGCCAGCAGTGAAGAATGGGGCGGGGCCACTTACACAGATACGCAGTATTTT. Full variable domain (outside the CDR3, taken from reference TRBV2 and TRBJ2-3): EPEVTQTPSHQVTQMGQEVILRCVPISNHLYFYWYRQILGQKVEFLVSFYNNEISEKSEIFDDQFSVERPDGSNFTLKIRSTKLEDSAMYFCASSEEWGGATYTDTQYFGPGTRLTVL.

The chain recombines TRBV6-2 or TRBV6-3 with TRBJ2-3; D is unresolved. From germline, CDR1 is MNHEY and CDR2 SVGEGT. The V end lost 3 bases, the J end lost 7 bases, and 5 bases lay between the germline ends. This CDR3 has 11 residues. The CDR3 sequence is CASSYRNTQYF. DNA of the CDR3: TGTGCCAGCAGTTATCGAAATACGCAGTATTTT.

The chain employs TRBV6-5 and TRBJ2-7, with 10 bases identical to TRBD1. Germline V lookup: CDR1 MNHEY, CDR2 SVGAGI. Trimming took 0 bases from V and 4 from J; bases not matched to a gene: 18. This CDR3 spans 20 amino acids. The CDR3 DNA is TGTGCCAGCAGTTACTCGAGGGTCAGATGGGACCCGGGACAGGGGTACGAGCAGTACTTC. This translates into CASSYSRVRWDPGQGYEQYF.

In its sample, this clonotype ranks as large. Here the CDR3 DNA reads TGTGCCAGCAGTCCGACATCGGCCGGCGAGCAGTACTTC. This sequence encodes CASSPTSAGEQYF. V usage is TRBV27 and J usage is TRBJ2-7, with no clear D. This CDR3 spans 13 amino acids. V was cut by 5 bases and J by 6 bases, with 14 bases left in between. CDR1 and CDR2 from the germline V gene are MNHEY and SMNVEV (reference sequence).

This clonotype was observed many times. The chain uses TRBV13 and TRBJ2-1; 9 bases map to TRBD2. Germline loops: CDR1 PRHDT, CDR2 FYEKMQ (reference sequence). The CDR3 is 15 amino acids. The junction had 5 bases not matched to a gene; V was cut back by 3 bases and J by 5 bases. CDR3 in DNA: TGTGCCAGCAGCTTGCGCGGGGGGGCCGACAATGAGCAGTTCTTC. Translating gives CASSLRGGADNEQFF.

This clonotype was observed a handful of times. V usage is TRBV20-1 and J usage is TRBJ1-4, with 10 positions matching TRBD1. This CDR3 has 14 residues. V was clipped by 5 bases and J by 5 bases; unmatched bases: 5. Germline-derived CDR1 and CDR2 are DFQATT and SNEGSKA (reference sequence). The CDR3 here is CSAAPGQGNEKLFF. DNA of the CDR3: TGCAGTGCTGCCCCGGGACAGGGGAATGAAAAACTGTTTTTT.

This clonotype was recorded a few times. The genes are TRBV10-3 and TRBJ2-3; D may be TRBD2 (5 bases). In germline, CDR1 is ENHRY, CDR2 SYGVKD. The CDR3 spans 12 residues. The V end was cut by 9 bases, the J end by 3 bases, with 10 bases between. The CDR3 here is CAMSRATDTQYF. The CDR3 DNA reads TGTGCCATGTCGCGGGCGACAGATACGCAGTATTTT.

By share, this clonotype counts as medium-sized. The V and J genes are TRBV18 and TRBJ1-5, with D uncertain. The CDR3 spans 15 residues. Germline V gene data show CDR1 as KGHSH and CDR2 as LQKENI. Trimming left V 3 bases short and J 6 bases short, with 15 bases between. CDR3 in DNA: TGTGCCAGCTCACCGGTAGGCCTTATGTCTCAGCCCCAGCATTTT. It specifies CASSPVGLMSQPQHF.

This clonotype counts as medium-sized. This rearrangement joins TRBV7-3 to TRBJ2-7; 9 nucleotides align to TRBD1. Per germline, CDR1 SGHTA and CDR2 FQGTGA. V shed 5 bases and J 5 bases; nucleotides not matched to a gene: 4. The CDR3 runs to 13 residues. Written as DNA, the CDR3 is TGTGCCAGCAGCAAACAGGGGGCCCACGAGCAGTACTTC. Amino acid sequence: CASSKQGAHEQYF.

DNA for the CDR3: TGTGCCAGCAGCCAAAGGGGGAGAGAGCAGTTCTTC. Protein sequence: CASSQRGREQFF. This rearrangement joins TRBV3-1 to TRBJ2-1; TRBD1 is a possible D gene (6 bases). The CDR3 consists of 12 residues. V was shortened by 2 bases and J by 10 bases, with 9 bases between the two germline ends. Germline V gene lookup returns CDR1 LGHDT and CDR2 YNNKEL (reference sequence).

This clonotype ranks as medium-sized (0.01 to 0.1%). The chain joins TRBV7-2 to TRBJ2-3; 11 bases are a match to TRBD2. The CDR3 runs to 18 residues. V shed 1 base, J shed 4 bases, and the junction held 10 bases outside the gene matches. Germline CDR1 is SGHTA and CDR2 is FQGNSA. This CDR3 reads CASSLVVAGGFVADTQYF. CDR3 sequence (DNA): TGTGCCAGCAGCTTAGTGGTAGCGGGAGGGTTCGTAGCAGATACGCAGTATTTT. Variable domain in full (rest from reference TRBV7-2 and TRBJ2-3): GAGVSQSPSNKVTEKGKDVELRCDPISGHTALYWYRQSLGQGLEFLIYFQGNSAPDKSGLPSDRFSAERTGGSVSTLTIQRTQQEDSAVYLCASSLVVAGGFVADTQYFGPGTRLTVL.